This TCR beta chain came from a study of molecular identifiers for immune sequencing clone quantification. Overall study: Naive CD8 RNA (approximately 20,000 or 100,000 cells) was divided into five aliquots, with four sequenced.

This clonotype was detected a few times. The antigen remains undetermined. Listed TCR primers, together with previously described methods, were used for the bulk TCR libraries. TCRdb reprocessed the PCR reads with MiXCR, giving one entry per CDR3 protein. The table lists about 86,000 distinct CDR3 sequences, roughly 23% of them singletons. The CDR3 consists of 15 residues. Trimming cost V 2 bases and J 2 bases, with 10 bases left between them. The germline V gene encodes CDR1 SNHLY and CDR2 FYNNEI. Points from the study as a whole: Clones with over 20 RNA copies captured over 98% of effector molecules but under 1% of naive ones.

This chain joins TRBV2 and TRBJ1-5; possibly TRBD1 for D (6 bases). The TCR originated in a human donor in good health. Some libraries in this study had Jurkat cell RNA spiked in. Sequencing used naive CD8+ T cells from blood, with Jurkat cell RNA spiked in. Noted subset: FACS-sorted CD8+CD4-CCR7+CD45RA+ naive T cells. For the CDR3, the DNA is TGTGCCAGCAGTGAATTTTCAGGGGGCAATCAGCCCCAGCATTTT. The encoded protein is CASSEFSGGNQPQHF.